The rows below give T cell receptor beta chains drawn from one sample of a study of blood T cell repertoires in COVID-19. Sequencing was performed with immunoSEQ multiplex PCR; in TCRdb, only in-frame clones are kept and a portion is missing. This table holds over 130,000 clones, roughly 80% found once. The sequenced sample was peripheral blood. These receptor sequences come from a woman in her 50s with active or convalescent COVID-19. The CDR3 runs from the conserved cysteine through the conserved F or W. A D gene is named only where the DNA matches it firmly. The listing skips clone size in some rows; elsewhere it reads once, few, many or a size class.

d_call: TRBD2
clone_size: NA
v_call: TRBV5-4
j_call: TRBJ2-3
cdr3_nt: TGTGCCAGCAGCATTCGGACTAGCGGCTACACAGATACGCAGTATTTT
cdr3_aa: CASSIRTSGYTDTQYF

d_call: NA
clone_size: NA
v_call: TRBV6-2/TRBV6-3
j_call: TRBJ2-6
cdr3_nt: TGTGCCAGCAGTCCCAGACAGGCCGAGAGCTCTGGGGCCAACGTCCTGACTTTC
cdr3_aa: CASSPRQAESSGANVLTF

d_call: NA
clone_size: few
v_call: TRBV10-1
j_call: TRBJ2-1
cdr3_nt: TGCGCCAGCAGTGAGTCTGGCAGGGATACCTACAATGAGCAGTTCTTC
cdr3_aa: CASSESGRDTYNEQFF

d_call: TRBD1
clone_size: NA
v_call: TRBV5-1
j_call: TRBJ2-2
cdr3_nt: TGCGCCAGCAGTTCGACCGGGACAGCGAACACCGGGGAGCTGTTTTTT
cdr3_aa: CASSSTGTANTGELFF

d_call: TRBD1
clone_size: NA
v_call: TRBV6-2/TRBV6-3
j_call: TRBJ2-2
cdr3_nt: TGTGCCAGCAGTTACTCACGTCGGGACAGGGTTGCCGGGGAGCTGTTTTTT
cdr3_aa: CASSYSRRDRVAGELFF

d_call: NA
clone_size: many
v_call: TRBV15
j_call: TRBJ2-1
cdr3_nt: TGTGCCACCAGCAGAGATCACGGGGGGCCCTACAATGAGCAGTTCTTC
cdr3_aa: CATSRDHGGPYNEQFF

d_call: TRBD2
clone_size: NA
v_call: TRBV29-1
j_call: TRBJ2-2
cdr3_nt: TGCAGCGTTGGGGCCCCGGGCGGGAGGAACACCGGGGAGCTGTTTTTT
cdr3_aa: CSVGAPGGRNTGELFF

d_call: NA
clone_size: few
v_call: TRBV24-1
j_call: TRBJ2-1
cdr3_nt: TGTGCCACCAGTGCTCCTCCGGGACTCTACAATGAGCAGTTCTTC
cdr3_aa: CATSAPPGLYNEQFF

d_call: TRBD2
clone_size: NA
v_call: TRBV27
j_call: TRBJ2-5
cdr3_nt: TGTGCCAGCAGTTTAGTAGCTAGCGGGAGGGCCCTTCAAGAGACCCAGTACTTC
cdr3_aa: CASSLVASGRALQETQYF

d_call: TRBD1
clone_size: NA
v_call: TRBV6-6
j_call: TRBJ1-1
cdr3_nt: TGTGCCAGCAGTTACTCCCCGGGACAGAAGAACACTGAAGCTTTCTTT
cdr3_aa: CASSYSPGQKNTEAFF

d_call: TRBD2
clone_size: NA
v_call: TRBV4-3
j_call: TRBJ2-1
cdr3_nt: TGCGCCAGCAGCCAAGAGTCTAGCGGGGGGCGTCAGTTCTTC
cdr3_aa: CASSQESSGGRQFF

d_call: TRBD2
clone_size: NA
v_call: TRBV18
j_call: TRBJ2-3
cdr3_nt: TGTGCCAGCTCACCACTGGTCCGGGCGGGAGGAACCTCTAGCACAGATACGCAGTATTTT
cdr3_aa: CASSPLVRAGGTSSTDTQYF

d_call: NA
clone_size: NA
v_call: TRBV25-1
j_call: TRBJ1-6
cdr3_nt: TGTGCCAGTAAATTGGGAGGGCGGTTTAATTCACCCCTCCACTTT
cdr3_aa: CASKLGGRFNSPLHF

d_call: TRBD1
clone_size: NA
v_call: TRBV7-7
j_call: TRBJ1-3
cdr3_nt: TGTGCCAGCAGCACTGGGACAGAAGGAAACACCATATATTTT
cdr3_aa: CASSTGTEGNTIYF

d_call: NA
clone_size: NA
v_call: TRBV10-3
j_call: TRBJ1-1
cdr3_nt: TGTGCCATCAAAGGCCCTGGAGGGAGGACTGAAGCTTTCTTT
cdr3_aa: CAIKGPGGRTEAFF

d_call: NA
clone_size: NA
v_call: TRBV3-1/TRBV3-2
j_call: TRBJ1-1
cdr3_nt: TGTGCCAGCAGCCAAAACGGGAACACTGAAGCTTTCTTT
cdr3_aa: CASSQNGNTEAFF

d_call: TRBD1
clone_size: NA
v_call: TRBV7-2
j_call: TRBJ1-2
cdr3_nt: TGTGCCAGCAGCTTGAAGGGACAGAACTATGGCTACACCTTC
cdr3_aa: CASSLKGQNYGYTF

d_call: TRBD1
clone_size: NA
v_call: TRBV29-1
j_call: TRBJ1-1
cdr3_nt: TGCAGCGTTACCCCGGGACAGGGGAACGCTGAAGCTTTCTTT
cdr3_aa: CSVTPGQGNAEAFF

d_call: TRBD1
clone_size: NA
v_call: TRBV4-3
j_call: TRBJ1-5
cdr3_nt: TGCGCCAGCAGCCAAGATCTGGGACAGGGGAATCAGCCCCAGCATTTT
cdr3_aa: CASSQDLGQGNQPQHF

d_call: NA
clone_size: NA
v_call: TRBV5-4
j_call: TRBJ1-1
cdr3_nt: TGTGCCAGCAGCTTGTTGGAGACAGATGGGGAAGCTTTCTTT
cdr3_aa: CASSLLETDGEAFF

d_call: NA
clone_size: NA
v_call: TRBV7-9
j_call: TRBJ2-5
cdr3_nt: TGTGCCAGCAGCCCCAGGGGTCCGGAGACCCAGTACTTC
cdr3_aa: CASSPRGPETQYF

d_call: TRBD1
clone_size: NA
v_call: TRBV7-9
j_call: TRBJ1-6
cdr3_nt: TGTGCCAGCAGCTTAGTGTGGCAGGGGGCTGGTTCACCCCTCCACTTT
cdr3_aa: CASSLVWQGAGSPLHF

d_call: NA
clone_size: NA
v_call: TRBV30
j_call: TRBJ1-1
cdr3_nt: TGTGCCTGCAGACACTTGAACACTGAAGCTTTCTTT
cdr3_aa: CACRHLNTEAFF

d_call: TRBD2
clone_size: NA
v_call: TRBV5-5
j_call: TRBJ2-1
cdr3_nt: TGTGCCAGCAGCTTGGGGACTAGCGGGAGGGGCAACAATGAGCAGTTCTTC
cdr3_aa: CASSLGTSGRGNNEQFF

d_call: TRBD2
clone_size: NA
v_call: TRBV7-2
j_call: TRBJ2-3
cdr3_nt: TGTGCCAGCAGCTTTCGAGCGGGAGGCACAGATACGCAGTATTTT
cdr3_aa: CASSFRAGGTDTQYF

d_call: NA
clone_size: NA
v_call: TRBV5-1
j_call: TRBJ2-7
cdr3_nt: TGCGCCAGCAGCCCGGGGACTGGAACCTACGAGCAGTACTTC
cdr3_aa: CASSPGTGTYEQYF

d_call: NA
clone_size: once
v_call: TRBV27
j_call: TRBJ2-2
cdr3_nt: TGTGCCAGCAGTGTCACTTGGGAGCTCACCGGGGAGCTGTTTTTT
cdr3_aa: CASSVTWELTGELFF

d_call: NA
clone_size: NA
v_call: TRBV28
j_call: TRBJ2-5
cdr3_nt: TGTGCCAGCAGTTCCTCACAGCGGCGGGAGACCCAGTACTTC
cdr3_aa: CASSSSQRRETQYF

d_call: NA
clone_size: NA
v_call: TRBV6-1
j_call: TRBJ1-6
cdr3_nt: TGTGCCAGCAGTGAAGCCTCCAATTCACCCCTCCACTTT
cdr3_aa: CASSEASNSPLHF

d_call: NA
clone_size: NA
v_call: TRBV4-3
j_call: TRBJ1-5
cdr3_nt: TGCGCCAGCAGCCAAGAGGCAGGGGAAGGTCAGCCCCAGCATTTT
cdr3_aa: CASSQEAGEGQPQHF

d_call: NA
clone_size: NA
v_call: TRBV5-6
j_call: TRBJ1-3
cdr3_nt: TGTGCCAGCAGCTTTGCCCAGGGGAGCTCTGGAAACACCATATATTTT
cdr3_aa: CASSFAQGSSGNTIYF

d_call: TRBD1
clone_size: NA
v_call: TRBV27
j_call: TRBJ1-2
cdr3_nt: TGTGCCAGCAGTTTACGGGGACAGGGCCCAGCTAACTATGGCTACACCTTC
cdr3_aa: CASSLRGQGPANYGYTF

d_call: NA
clone_size: NA
v_call: TRBV6-4
j_call: TRBJ1-2
cdr3_nt: TGTGCCAGCAGTATGTCAGGCTATGGCTACACCTTC
cdr3_aa: CASSMSGYGYTF

d_call: TRBD1
clone_size: NA
v_call: TRBV7-9
j_call: TRBJ2-1
cdr3_nt: TGTGCCAGCAGCTCAGGGACAGGGCAAAATGAGCAGTTCTTC
cdr3_aa: CASSSGTGQNEQFF

d_call: NA
clone_size: NA
v_call: TRBV7-3
j_call: TRBJ1-5
cdr3_nt: TGTGCCAGCAGCTTAGGGAGGGGTCAGCCCCAGCATTTT
cdr3_aa: CASSLGRGQPQHF

d_call: TRBD2
clone_size: NA
v_call: TRBV5-1
j_call: TRBJ2-3
cdr3_nt: TGCGCCAGCAGCTTGTCTAGCGGGCACACAGATACGCAGTATTTT
cdr3_aa: CASSLSSGHTDTQYF

d_call: NA
clone_size: NA
v_call: TRBV19
j_call: TRBJ1-5
cdr3_nt: TGTGCCAGTAGTATTGGGGGACTGGGCAATCAGCCCCAGCATTTT
cdr3_aa: CASSIGGLGNQPQHF

d_call: NA
clone_size: once
v_call: TRBV4-3
j_call: TRBJ1-5
cdr3_nt: TGCGCCAGCAGCCAAGATGGGCATAGCAATCAGCCCCAGCATTTT
cdr3_aa: CASSQDGHSNQPQHF

d_call: NA
clone_size: NA
v_call: TRBV7-2
j_call: TRBJ2-7
cdr3_nt: TGTGCCAGCAGCTTACTAGCGCGTGGCTACGAGCAGTACTTC
cdr3_aa: CASSLLARGYEQYF

d_call: TRBD1
clone_size: few
v_call: TRBV2
j_call: TRBJ2-3
cdr3_nt: TGTGCCAGCAGTGCGGGACAGGGGATTCGCGATACGCAGTATTTT
cdr3_aa: CASSAGQGIRDTQYF

d_call: NA
clone_size: NA
v_call: TRBV29-1
j_call: TRBJ2-2
cdr3_nt: TGCAGCGACGATTGCGGGACGCCCGGGGAGCTGTTTTTT
cdr3_aa: CSDDCGTPGELFF

d_call: NA
clone_size: few
v_call: TRBV1
j_call: TRBJ2-1
cdr3_nt: TGCACCAGCAGCCAACACTATATAGCGGGAACGGGGTTCTTC
cdr3_aa: CTSSQHYIAGTGFF

d_call: NA
clone_size: few
v_call: TRBV30
j_call: TRBJ1-1
cdr3_nt: TGTGCGGTACAGGGTGGAGTAGAGGCTTTCTTT
cdr3_aa: CAVQGGVEAFF

d_call: NA
clone_size: NA
v_call: TRBV7-2
j_call: TRBJ1-4
cdr3_nt: TGTGCCAGCAGCTTAGGAGGGAAAGTCGGCGAAAAACTGTTTTTT
cdr3_aa: CASSLGGKVGEKLFF

d_call: NA
clone_size: NA
v_call: TRBV11-3
j_call: TRBJ2-2
cdr3_nt: TGTGCCAGCAGCTTGAATGGGGGCTCCGCGGGGGAGCTGTTTTTT
cdr3_aa: CASSLNGGSAGELFF

d_call: NA
clone_size: NA
v_call: TRBV7-2
j_call: TRBJ1-6
cdr3_nt: TGTGCCAGCAGCCCCCGGACAGACTATAATTCACCCCTCCACTTT
cdr3_aa: CASSPRTDYNSPLHF

d_call: TRBD1
clone_size: NA
v_call: TRBV5-6
j_call: TRBJ1-4
cdr3_nt: TGTGCCAGCAGCCTAAGACAGGGAAGACTTGAAAAACTGTTTTTT
cdr3_aa: CASSLRQGRLEKLFF

d_call: TRBD1
clone_size: few
v_call: TRBV27
j_call: TRBJ1-5
cdr3_nt: TGTGCCAGCAGTCCCCTGGACAGGGGGGCCAATCAGCCCCAGCATTTT
cdr3_aa: CASSPLDRGANQPQHF

d_call: NA
clone_size: NA
v_call: TRBV6-2/TRBV6-3
j_call: TRBJ2-1
cdr3_nt: TGTGCCAGCAGTTACGAGGGGAGGCGAGTCAATGAGCAGTTCTTC
cdr3_aa: CASSYEGRRVNEQFF

d_call: NA
clone_size: NA
v_call: TRBV27
j_call: TRBJ1-5
cdr3_nt: TGTGCCAGCAGTCACGGGTCCGCGCCTAATCAGCCCCAGCATTTT
cdr3_aa: CASSHGSAPNQPQHF

d_call: TRBD1
clone_size: few
v_call: TRBV2
j_call: TRBJ2-7
cdr3_nt: TGTGCCAGCGTTCCGGGACAGCCTTACTCCTACGAGCAGTACTTC
cdr3_aa: CASVPGQPYSYEQYF

d_call: NA
clone_size: few
v_call: TRBV6-5
j_call: TRBJ1-4
cdr3_nt: TGTGCCAGCACTCTAGGGGGTGAAGTCGGTGAAAAACTGTTTTTT
cdr3_aa: CASTLGGEVGEKLFF

d_call: NA
clone_size: few
v_call: TRBV5-6
j_call: TRBJ1-5
cdr3_nt: TGTGCCAGCAGCTTGACCGGGGGCAATCAGCCCCAGCATTTT
cdr3_aa: CASSLTGGNQPQHF

d_call: TRBD2
clone_size: NA
v_call: TRBV18
j_call: TRBJ2-2
cdr3_nt: TGTGCCAGCTCACCATCTAGCGGACGAACGAACACCGGGGAGCTGTTTTTT
cdr3_aa: CASSPSSGRTNTGELFF

d_call: NA
clone_size: NA
v_call: TRBV6-5
j_call: TRBJ1-3
cdr3_nt: TGTGCCAGCAGCAATAGTAACTCTGGAAACACCATATATTTT
cdr3_aa: CASSNSNSGNTIYF